This T cell receptor beta chain was observed in a study of shared clonotypes between healthy human individuals. Points from the study as a whole: Clonotype sharing among the donors was expected to vary with sequencing depth.

V was pared by 6 bases and J by 6 bases, with 4 bases of the junction left unmatched. Germline CDR1 and CDR2: MDHEN and SYDVKM. This CDR3 has 12 residues. Nashville, Tennessee was home to all donors, each a Caucasian adult. The deep-level immunoSEQ assay was used. Generated by immunoSEQ multiplex PCR, the TCRdb table keeps only in-frame clones and is missing some. The sample has about 2.3 million clones; 90% to 95% are singletons. To note about this clone: What it binds is unknown.

The TCR was taken from a man in his late teens or twenties in good health. Some clones in this sample may be carry-over from other donors' samples. The chain joins TRBV28 to TRBJ1-2; 7 bases agree with TRBD1. Sequencing input: naive CD4+ T cells from PBMCs. This sample's subset: CD45RA+ positively selected. CDR3 loop: CASRRGQHGYTF. The CDR3 coding sequence is TGTGCCAGCAGAAGGGGACAGCATGGCTACACCTTC.